This T cell receptor (beta chain) was recovered during a study of spatial heterogeneity in lung cancer. Study information: As counted in raw reads, each unique TCR and UMI combination appeared more than ten times on average.

Each TCR cDNA molecule carried a unique molecular identifier. TCRdb fed the 5' RACE reads into MiXCR, producing one record per CDR3 protein. The sample lists about 50,000 distinct CDR3 sequences; approximately 7.6% were seen once. Time point: sample taken at primary tumor resection. Sequencing was performed on whole RNA extracted from tumor and nontumor lung tissue, or from frozen PBMC, and the material was left unsorted. Samples were donated by 72 untreated early-stage non-small cell lung cancer patients. The CDR3 totals 16 residues. The V segment lost 3 bases and the J segment 4 bases; nucleotides outside the gene matches: 8. Per germline, CDR1 MDHEN and CDR2 SYDVKM. This clonotype occurred many times. Antigen unknown. Study conclusions and caveats: Ubiquitous expanded tumor TCRs appeared in blood more at resection than follow-up.

Sequencing was performed on PBMCs, taken at surgery. The chain couples TRBV28 to TRBJ1-2, with TRBD1 matching 10 bases. The sequence derives from a female donor with early-stage non-small cell lung cancer. The CDR3 loop reads CASSFLDRGILYGYTF. In DNA form, the CDR3 reads TGTGCCAGCAGTTTCTTGGACAGGGGGATCCTCTATGGCTACACCTTC.